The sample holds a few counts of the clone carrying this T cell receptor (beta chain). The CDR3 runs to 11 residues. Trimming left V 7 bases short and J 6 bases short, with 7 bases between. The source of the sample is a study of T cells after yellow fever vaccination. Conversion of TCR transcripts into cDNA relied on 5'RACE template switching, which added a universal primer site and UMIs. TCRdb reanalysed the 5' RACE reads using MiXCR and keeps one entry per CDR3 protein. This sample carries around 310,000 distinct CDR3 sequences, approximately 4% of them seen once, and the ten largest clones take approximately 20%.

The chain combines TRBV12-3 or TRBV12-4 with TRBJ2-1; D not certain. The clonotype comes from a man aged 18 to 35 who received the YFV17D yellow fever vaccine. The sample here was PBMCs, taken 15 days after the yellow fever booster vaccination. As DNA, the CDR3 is TGTGCCAGCAAAAGCCGCAATGAGCAGTTCTTC. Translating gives CASKSRNEQFF.